The 31 T cell receptor beta chains reported below all come from one sample, sequenced in a study of neurological immune-mediated disorders. MiXCR was run by TCRdb on the 5' RACE reads, yielding one entry per CDR3 protein. This sample has 65,000 to 90,000 distinct CDR3 sequences, with about 9.3% found just once. Sample: PBMCs. These receptors all stem from a man aged 35 to 55 in good health.

This clonotype was counted ten times or more. The rearrangement links TRBV20-1 to TRBJ2-5; a possible D gene is TRBD2 (6 bases). The germline gives CDR1 DFQATT, CDR2 SNEGSKA (reference sequence). This CDR3 is 14 amino acids long. Trimming pared 2 bases from V and 2 bases from J, leaving 12 bases between. This chain's CDR3 is CSARSPGLQETQYF. CDR3 sequence (DNA): TGCAGTGCTAGATCTCCGGGACTTCAAGAGACCCAGTACTTC.

This clonotype has at least ten counts. The V call is TRBV18, the J call TRBJ2-7, with D possibly being TRBD1 (5 bases). V was clipped by 2 bases and J by 3 bases, with 8 bases between them. Germline V gene sequence: CDR1 KGHSH, CDR2 LQKENI. The CDR3 length is 13 residues. Here the CDR3 reads CASSPDTGYEQYF. As DNA, the CDR3 is TGTGCCAGCTCACCAGACACAGGCTACGAGCAGTACTTC. The variable domain in full, with the rest retrieved from reference TRBV18 and TRBJ2-7, is NAGVMQNPRHLVRRRGQEARLRCSPMKGHSHVYWYRQLPEEGLKFMVYLQKENIIDESGMPKERFSAEFPKEGPSILRIQQVVRGDSAAYFCASSPDTGYEQYFGPGTRLTVT.

In this sample, this clonotype turned up many times. V and J are TRBV29-1 and TRBJ2-7, with a possible D match to TRBD1 (5 bases). Trimming removed 4 bases from V and 4 bases from J, with 17 bases in between. Germline CDR1 and CDR2: SQVTM and ANQGSEA. CDR3 size: 14 residues. As DNA, the CDR3 is TGCAGCGTTGGACTGGAAAGGGGTGTTTACGAGCAGTACTTC. It encodes CSVGLERGVYEQYF.

The sample holds many counts of this clonotype. The chain combines TRBV29-1 with TRBJ2-1, with a possible D match to TRBD2 (6 bases). This CDR3 region has 13 residues. V was shortened by 6 bases and J by 4 bases, with 13 bases between the two germline ends. Germline CDR1 reads SQVTM; CDR2 reads ANQGSEA. The CDR3: CSVKPGLYNEQFF. The CDR3 nucleotides read TGCAGCGTCAAACCGGGACTTTACAATGAGCAGTTCTTC.

The sample holds many counts of this clonotype. Written as DNA, the CDR3 is TGTGCCAGCAGTTACTCTTTGGAAGATACGCAGTATTTT. It codes for CASSYSLEDTQYF. J is TRBJ2-3 and V is TRBV6-5; D is undetermined. The V end lost 0 bases, the J end lost 5 bases, and 6 bases lay between the germline ends. CDR1 is MNHEY, CDR2 SVGAGI, per germline. CDR3 size: 13 residues.

This clonotype was seen ten or more times. The gene calls are TRBV5-1 and TRBJ2-5; D is uncertain. V gave up 2 bases and J gave up 1 base, with 9 bases separating them. Germline V gene data show CDR1 as SGHRS and CDR2 as YFSETQ. The CDR3 spans 14 residues. For the CDR3, the DNA is TGCGCCAGCAGCTTAACATCAAGCCAAGAGACCCAGTACTTC. Protein sequence: CASSLTSSQETQYF.

This clonotype has ten or more counts. The chain uses TRBV20-1 and TRBJ1-1, with D hard to call. V lost 6 bases and J 1 base, leaving 9 bases between the germline ends. CDR3 length: 12 amino acids. Germline V gives CDR1 DFQATT, CDR2 SNEGSKA (reference sequence). Written as DNA, the CDR3 is TGCAGTGCCCAATCGGGGAACACTGAAGCTTTCTTT. It specifies CSAQSGNTEAFF.

This clonotype has at least ten counts. At one end the junction does not follow the germline gene, possibly because of a read error. V usage is TRBV2 and J usage is TRBJ2-1; weak D call: TRBD2 (5 bases). This CDR3 is 15 amino acids long. Germline V gives CDR1 SNHLY, CDR2 FYNNEI. CDR3: CASSFRLPTTNEGSF. Here the CDR3 DNA reads TGTGCCAGCAGTTTCCGACTCCCCACGACCAACGAGGGAAGCTTC.

This clonotype has just one count. This may be a read error: a much more frequent sequence differs by one nucleotide. The V call is TRBV7-2, the J call TRBJ1-1; perhaps TRBD1 as D (5 bases). The CDR3 consists of 13 residues. CDR1 and CDR2 from the germline V gene are SGHTA and FQGNSA. CDR3 sequence reads: CASWGTGVGEPFF. As DNA, the CDR3 is TGTGCCAGCTGGGGGACTGGAGTGGGTGAACCTTTCTTT.

This clonotype has a count of ten or more. This chain joins TRBV5-1 and TRBJ2-7; TRBD2 agrees at 11 bases. Germline values: CDR1 SGHRS, CDR2 YFSETQ. The V gene end was trimmed by 3 bases and the J gene end by 3 bases; junction bases not matched to a gene: 5. The CDR3 is 15 amino acids. Written as DNA, the CDR3 is TGCGCCAGCAGCTGGGGACTAGCGGAGCGCTACGAGCAGTACTTC. It specifies CASSWGLAERYEQYF.

This clonotype came up many times. The V and J genes are TRBV6-6 and TRBJ2-1; 10 bases line up with TRBD1. V lost 6 bases and J lost 9; bases outside the gene matches: 11. Germline loops: CDR1 MNHNY, CDR2 SVGAGI (reference sequence). The CDR3 runs 15 residues. The CDR3 here is CASRSRDRGGGEQFF. CDR3 sequence (DNA): TGTGCCAGCAGGTCCCGGGACAGGGGCGGGGGTGAGCAGTTCTTC.

This clonotype has a count of ten or more. The chain links TRBV6-5 to TRBJ1-1; D unclear. CDR1 and CDR2 (germline): MNHEY, SVGAGI. The V and J ends lost 3 bases and 4 bases respectively, with 9 bases between them. This CDR3 has 13 amino acids. CDR3 region: CASSYGVSTEAFF. The CDR3 coding sequence is TGTGCCAGCAGTTATGGTGTGTCCACTGAAGCTTTCTTT.

This clonotype was found many times. This chain's CDR3 is CASSYRWTSGGENEQFF. The CDR3, as DNA: TGTGCCAGCAGTTATCGGTGGACTAGCGGGGGGGAAAATGAGCAGTTCTTC. The genes are TRBV6-6 and TRBJ2-1; 15 bases fit TRBD2. Germline CDR1 is MNHNY and CDR2 is SVGAGI (reference sequence). The CDR3 covers 17 residues. Germline trimming cut 3 bases from V and 7 bases from J; bases unmatched to any gene: 7.

Ten or more counts support this clonotype. The rearrangement joins TRBV3-1 to TRBJ2-2; no firm D call. V lost 1 base to trimming and J lost 5 bases, with 8 bases between them. This CDR3 has 14 amino acids. Germline V gives CDR1 LGHDT, CDR2 YNNKEL (reference sequence). The CDR3 DNA reads as TGTGCCAGCAGCCAAGGGGCGCAAACCGGGGAGCTGTTTTTT. Its translation is CASSQGAQTGELFF.

Points on this clonotype: The junction does not match germline at one end; this may be a read error. V and J are TRBV3-1 and TRBJ2-7, with 8 positions matching TRBD2. Germline V CDR1 and CDR2: LGHDT, YNNKEL (reference sequence). The CDR3 spans 13 residues. This CDR3 is CANSQAGAYEQYF. The CDR3 DNA is TGTGCCAACAGCCAAGCGGGAGCCTACGAGCAGTACTTC.

This clonotype was counted at least ten times. The chain couples TRBV7-3 to TRBJ2-3, with 8 bases aligning to TRBD2. Per the germline V gene, CDR1 is SGHTA and CDR2 is FQGTGA. V shed 5 bases and J 2 bases; nucleotides not matched to a gene: 6. The length of the CDR3 is 15 residues. CDR3 sequence reads: CASSPDGGATDTQYF. Here the CDR3 DNA reads TGTGCCAGCAGCCCTGACGGGGGGGCCACAGATACGCAGTATTTT.

There are many counts of this clonotype. The rearrangement uses TRBV10-3 and TRBJ2-5; no reliable D call. CDR1 is ENHRY, CDR2 SYGVKD, per germline. This CDR3 comprises 10 residues. With 10 bases removed from V and 2 bases from J, the gap between germline ends came to 5 bases. This chain's CDR3 is CATGQETQYF. The CDR3 DNA sequence: TGTGCCACTGGACAAGAGACCCAGTACTTC.

To note about this clonotype: Possible read error: a much larger clone is one base away. This rearrangement joins TRBV5-1 to TRBJ1-2; D not certain. Germline CDR1 SGHRS, CDR2 YFSETQ. The CDR3 has 11 amino acids. Trimming took off 0 bases at V and 9 bases at J, with 6 bases between the two ends. The CDR3 DNA reads as TGCGCCAGCAGCTTGGGCAATTGCTACACCTTC. Residues: CASSLGNCYTF. Full variable domain (outside the CDR3, taken from reference TRBV5-1 and TRBJ1-2): KAGVTQTPRYLIKTRGQQVTLSCSPISGHRSVSWYQQTPGQGLQFLFEYFSETQRNKGNFPGRFSGRQFSNSRSEMNVSTLELGDSALYLCASSLGNCYTFGSGTRLTVV.

The rearrangement uses TRBV6-1 and TRBJ1-3; TRBD1 is a possible D gene (5 bases). Germline V CDR1 and CDR2: MNHNS, SASEGT. CDR3 length equals 15 residues. Trimming took 0 bases from V and 6 from J, leaving 12 bases between them. The CDR3 coding sequence is TGTGCCAGCAGTGAAGCGACGGCAGGGAAAAACACCATATATTTT. Translating it yields CASSEATAGKNTIYF.

Concerning this clonotype: A read error may explain this, as a much larger clone is one base away. The rearrangement joins TRBV5-1 to TRBJ2-1; 10 bases map to TRBD2. V was clipped by 1 base and J by 4 bases; unmatched bases: 8. Germline CDR1 is SGHRS and CDR2 is YFSETQ. The CDR3 covers 17 residues. The DNA of the CDR3 is TGCGCCAGCAGCTTGTGTCTAGCGGGAGTATATTACAATGAGCAGTTCTTC. Translated: CASSLCLAGVYYNEQFF.

This clonotype was counted many times. V is TRBV29-1 and J is TRBJ1-5, with D possibly being TRBD1 (6 bases). Trimming cost V 6 bases and J 9 bases, with 18 bases left between them. The CDR3 extends over 13 amino acids. The germline V gene encodes CDR1 SQVTM and CDR2 ANQGSEA. The CDR3 reads CSVVQGHGLPQHF. CDR3 in DNA: TGCAGCGTGGTGCAGGGGCATGGTTTGCCCCAGCATTTT. Full variable domain (remainder filled in from reference TRBV29-1 and TRBJ1-5): SAVISQKPSRDICQRGTSLTIQCQVDSQVTMMFWYRQQPGQSLTLIATANQGSEATYESGFVIDKFPISRPNLTFSTLTVSNMSPEDSSIYLCSVVQGHGLPQHFGDGTRLSIL.

This clonotype has ten or more counts. J is TRBJ2-7 and V is TRBV20-1; D unresolved. Trimming stripped 4 bases from V and 3 bases from J, with 13 bases between. The CDR3 extends over 13 amino acids. Germline V gene data show CDR1 as DFQATT and CDR2 as SNEGSKA (reference sequence). The CDR3 sequence is CSATSRTSYEQYF. The DNA of the CDR3 is TGCAGTGCTACAAGTCGGACGAGCTACGAGCAGTACTTC.

In this sample, this clonotype turned up a few times. Given a much more abundant clone one base away, this may be a read error. The V and J genes are TRBV9 and TRBJ2-5, with D hard to call. Looked up from germline, CDR1 is SGDLS and CDR2 is YYNGEE. This CDR3 comprises 15 residues. Trimming shortened V by 4 bases and J by 5 bases, and 18 bases separated the two germline ends. The CDR3 sequence: CASSIGEGRRETQYF. In DNA form, the CDR3 reads TGTGCCAGCAGCATAGGAGAAGGCCGCCGGGAGACCCAGTACTTC.

This clonotype was detected many times. The chain combines TRBV7-9 with TRBJ2-7, with unresolved D. V lost 1 base and J lost 5, with 9 bases in between. Germline-derived CDR1 and CDR2 are SEHNR and FQNEAQ (reference sequence). This CDR3 has 13 amino acids. CDR3: CASSLESRDEQYF. The DNA of the CDR3 is TGTGCCAGCAGCTTAGAATCTCGGGACGAGCAGTACTTC. Looking up the rest from reference TRBV7-9 and TRBJ2-7 gives the full variable domain: DTGVSQNPRHKITKRGQNVTFRCDPISEHNRLYWYRQTLGQGPEFLTYFQNEAQLEKSRLLSDRFSAERPKGSFSTLEIQRTEQGDSAMYLCASSLESRDEQYFGPGTRLTVT.

This clonotype was observed a handful of times. J is TRBJ1-5 and V is TRBV3-1; D gene uncertain. Germline CDR1 is LGHDT and CDR2 is YNNKEL (reference sequence). The CDR3 contains 12 residues. The germline V and J ends were trimmed by 0 bases and 5 bases, with 2 bases remaining between them. The CDR3 DNA is TGTGCCAGCAGCCAAGAGGATCAGCCCCAGCATTTT. It specifies CASSQEDQPQHF.

The sample holds many counts of this clonotype. The chain has TRBV28 and TRBJ2-3, with D possibly being TRBD1 or TRBD2 (5 bases each). The CDR3 consists of 14 residues. The germline V gene encodes CDR1 MDHEN and CDR2 SYDVKM. The germline V and J ends were trimmed by 9 bases and 5 bases, with 18 bases remaining between them. The chain's CDR3 is CASQGRETIDTQYF. For the CDR3, the DNA is TGTGCCAGTCAAGGCAGGGAGACGATAGATACGCAGTATTTT.

This clonotype was observed many times. The chain combines TRBV12-3 or TRBV12-4 with TRBJ2-7; D ambiguous. CDR3 length: 10 amino acids. Between the trimmed V and J ends, which lost 4 bases and 4 bases, there was a span of 2 bases. In DNA, the CDR3 is TGTGCCAGCAGTTCGTACGAGCAGTACTTC. It yields the protein CASSSYEQYF.

At least ten counts were recorded for this clonotype. The rearrangement joins TRBV28 to TRBJ2-3, with TRBD2 matching over 13 bases. The V and J ends lost 5 bases and 1 base, in that order; junction bases with no gene match: 3. CDR1 MDHEN and CDR2 SYDVKM come from the germline V gene. The CDR3 extends over 16 amino acids. The CDR3 nucleotides read TGTGCCAGCAGTCGTACTAGCGGGAGGGGCACAGATACGCAGTATTTT. As protein: CASSRTSGRGTDTQYF.

This clonotype was detected ten times or more. The chain employs TRBV10-3 and TRBJ2-1; 13 bases line up with TRBD2. The CDR3 consists of 15 residues. Germline CDR1 and CDR2: ENHRY and SYGVKD. The CDR3 sequence is CATVPGLAGHNEQFF. The CDR3, as DNA: TGTGCTACCGTTCCGGGACTAGCGGGACACAATGAGCAGTTCTTC.

This clonotype is deemed medium-sized. This chain connects TRBV12-3 or TRBV12-4 to TRBJ2-5; D is ambiguous. This CDR3 comprises 11 residues. Trimming took off 4 bases at V and 3 bases at J, with 3 bases between the two ends. The CDR3 DNA sequence: TGTGCCAGCAGTTCAGAAGAGACCCAGTACTTC. Protein: CASSSEETQYF.

The gene calls are TRBV7-2 and TRBJ2-3; 9 bases are a match to TRBD2. Trimming took 4 bases from V and 5 from J; bases not matched to a gene: 16. CDR3 size: 18 residues. Germline loops: CDR1 SGHTA, CDR2 FQGNSA. CDR3 DNA: TGTGCCAGCAGCTCCGATAGGCGGGAGGGCCATCGGTTAGATACGCAGTATTTT. Translating it yields CASSSDRREGHRLDTQYF.